A selection of T cell receptor beta chains follows, all from one sample in a study of blood T cell repertoires in COVID-19. The table came from immunoSEQ multiplex PCR; TCRdb's copy has only in-frame clones and leaves some out. The sample contains about 200,000 clones, about 79% of which appear only once. Sequencing was done on a sample of peripheral blood. The receptor source for this set is a human donor in a cohort sampled during active COVID-19. CDR3s include the opening cysteine and the closing phenylalanine or tryptophan. Fields, in order: clone size, CDR3 length, V gene, J gene, D gene, CDR3 DNA, CDR3 protein. The D gene is left open where the match is weak. Clone size is stated in some rows and not others, as once, few, many or a class when expanded.

size: -; length: 13; V: TRBV7-2; J: TRBJ1-1; D: -; DNA: TGTGCCAGCAGCCCCCGCAGGGGCACTGAAGCTTTCTTT; CDR3: CASSPRRGTEAFF
size: -; length: 16; V: TRBV19; J: TRBJ1-5; D: -; DNA: TGTGCCAGTAGTATACCAGGGCTTTATAGCAATCAGCCCCAGCATTTT; CDR3: CASSIPGLYSNQPQHF
size: -; length: 15; V: TRBV9; J: TRBJ2-3; D: -; DNA: TGTGCCAGCAGCGGCCCAGTTTTAGGAGTGGCACCGCAGTATTTT; CDR3: CASSGPVLGVAPQYF
size: -; length: 15; V: TRBV11-2; J: TRBJ2-7; D: -; DNA: TGTGCCAGCAGCTTAGTTACTGGTTTCGCGAACGAGCAGTACTTC; CDR3: CASSLVTGFANEQYF
size: -; length: 19; V: TRBV4-2; J: TRBJ2-6; D: TRBD2; DNA: TGTGCCAGCAGCCAAGGGCTAGCGGGAGGTTTGCACGGGGCCAACGTCCTGACTTTC; CDR3: CASSQGLAGGLHGANVLTF
size: -; length: 14; V: TRBV10-2; J: TRBJ2-7; D: -; DNA: TGCGCCAGCAGGGGGATCTCGACAGTTATCGAGCAGTACTTC; CDR3: CASRGISTVIEQYF
size: -; length: 12; V: TRBV7-2; J: TRBJ2-1; D: -; DNA: TGTGCCAGCAGCAACCTATACAATGAGCAGTTCTTC; CDR3: CASSNLYNEQFF
size: -; length: 16; V: TRBV28; J: TRBJ2-7; D: TRBD1; DNA: TGTGCCAGCAGTTCGTGGACAGGGGGCGCAACCTACGAGCAGTACTTC; CDR3: CASSSWTGGATYEQYF
size: few; length: 12; V: TRBV4-2; J: TRBJ2-3; D: -; DNA: TGTGCCAGCAGCGGGGCCTCAGATACGCAGTATTTT; CDR3: CASSGASDTQYF
size: few; length: 14; V: TRBV7-9; J: TRBJ1-2; D: TRBD1; DNA: TGTGCCAGCAGCACCTCCTGGACAGGGTATGGCTACACCTTC; CDR3: CASSTSWTGYGYTF
size: -; length: 14; V: TRBV9; J: TRBJ2-3; D: -; DNA: TGTGCCAGCAGCGTATTGAGAGCGCCAGATACGCAGTATTTT; CDR3: CASSVLRAPDTQYF
size: -; length: 13; V: TRBV29-1; J: TRBJ2-3; D: -; DNA: TGCAGCGTTGAGACAGACCCCACAGATACGCAGTATTTT; CDR3: CSVETDPTDTQYF
size: -; length: 14; V: TRBV27; J: TRBJ2-5; D: TRBD1; DNA: TGTGCCAGCAGTTCCAGACAGGGTGAAGAGACCCAGTACTTC; CDR3: CASSSRQGEETQYF
size: -; length: 17; V: TRBV19; J: TRBJ2-1; D: TRBD2; DNA: TGTGCCAGTAGTATAACGGGACCTTCAGCGGGAGGCTATGAGCAGTTCTTC; CDR3: CASSITGPSAGGYEQFF
size: -; length: 11; V: TRBV29-1; J: TRBJ2-1; D: -; DNA: TGCAGCGTTGGGCCGTACAATGAGCAGTTCTTC; CDR3: CSVGPYNEQFF
size: -; length: 16; V: TRBV5-1; J: TRBJ1-4; D: -; DNA: TGCGCCAGCAGCTGGGGGACATCAGCAACTAATGAAAAACTGTTTTTT; CDR3: CASSWGTSATNEKLFF
size: -; length: 15; V: TRBV24-1; J: TRBJ2-1; D: -; DNA: TGTGCCACCAGTGACCCCAGGGTAATCGGCAATGAGCAGTTCTTC; CDR3: CATSDPRVIGNEQFF
size: -; length: 13; V: TRBV10-3; J: TRBJ2-7; D: TRBD2; DNA: TGTGCCATCGGGACTAGCGGCTCCTACGAGCAGTACTTC; CDR3: CAIGTSGSYEQYF
size: -; length: 15; V: TRBV28; J: TRBJ2-1; D: -; DNA: TGTGCCAGCAGCACAGGACCCAGCGTCTACAATGAGCAGTTCTTC; CDR3: CASSTGPSVYNEQFF
size: -; length: 15; V: TRBV7-9; J: TRBJ1-2; D: TRBD1; DNA: TGTGCCAGCAGCTTTGGGACAGGGCCTAACTATGGCTACACCTTC; CDR3: CASSFGTGPNYGYTF
size: once; length: 16; V: TRBV4-1; J: TRBJ2-5; D: -; DNA: TGCGCCAGCAGCCAAGTGGGGCCATTACTTCAAGAGACCCAGTACTTC; CDR3: CASSQVGPLLQETQYF
size: -; length: 14; V: TRBV28; J: TRBJ1-4; D: -; DNA: TGTGCCAGCACCAGGGCAGGAGCTAATGAAAAACTGTTTTTT; CDR3: CASTRAGANEKLFF
size: -; length: 15; V: TRBV28; J: TRBJ1-1; D: TRBD1; DNA: TGTGCCAGCAGGTCCCGGGACAGATTGAACACTGAAGCTTTCTTT; CDR3: CASRSRDRLNTEAFF
size: -; length: 23; V: TRBV18; J: TRBJ1-5; D: TRBD1; DNA: TGTGCCAGCTCACCCCCCCGACAGGGGGCCATACACCTTCCCTTCCATAGCAATCAGCCCCAGCATTTT; CDR3: CASSPPRQGAIHLPFHSNQPQHF
size: -; length: 14; V: TRBV28; J: TRBJ1-2; D: TRBD1; DNA: TGTGCCAGCAAGAAATCACAGGGGGCGCATGGCTACACCTTC; CDR3: CASKKSQGAHGYTF
size: -; length: 15; V: TRBV12-2; J: TRBJ2-1; D: -; DNA: TGTGCAAGTCGCTTCAGGACAGAAAGGGAGCATGAGCAGTTCTTC; CDR3: CASRFRTEREHEQFF
size: few; length: 13; V: TRBV4-1; J: TRBJ2-7; D: -; DNA: TGCGCCAGCAGCCCAAGACTAGCCTACGAGCAGTACTTC; CDR3: CASSPRLAYEQYF
size: -; length: 14; V: TRBV19; J: TRBJ2-7; D: -; DNA: TGTGCCAGTAGCCCCGGTTCAGGCGCCTACGAGCAGTACTTC; CDR3: CASSPGSGAYEQYF
size: -; length: 13; V: TRBV3-1/TRBV3-2; J: TRBJ1-6; D: TRBD1; DNA: TGTGCCAGCAGCCAAGGACAGGGTTCACCCCTCCACTTT; CDR3: CASSQGQGSPLHF
size: -; length: 14; V: TRBV19; J: TRBJ1-1; D: -; DNA: TGTGCCAGTAGTATAGATCGGAGGAACACTGAAGCTTTCTTT; CDR3: CASSIDRRNTEAFF
size: -; length: 14; V: TRBV6-5; J: TRBJ2-1; D: TRBD2; DNA: TGTGCCAGCAGTCCGGGACTAGGGCTCCATGAGCAGTTCTTC; CDR3: CASSPGLGLHEQFF
size: -; length: 14; V: TRBV28; J: TRBJ2-1; D: TRBD2; DNA: TGTGCCAGCAGTGGGGGGGAGAGCTACAATGAGCAGTTCTTC; CDR3: CASSGGESYNEQFF
size: -; length: 15; V: TRBV19; J: TRBJ2-5; D: -; DNA: TGTGCCAGTAGTACTCAGGGGTCCCGCCAAGAGACCCAGTACTTC; CDR3: CASSTQGSRQETQYF
size: -; length: 15; V: TRBV6-5; J: TRBJ2-1; D: TRBD1; DNA: TGTGCCAGCACGAACGAGGGGGCGGACTACAATGAGCAGTTCTTC; CDR3: CASTNEGADYNEQFF
size: once; length: 15; V: TRBV7-8; J: TRBJ2-2; D: -; DNA: TGTGCCAGCAGCTTAGGACAGCGGAACACCGGGGAGCTGTTTTTT; CDR3: CASSLGQRNTGELFF
size: few; length: 13; V: TRBV6-5; J: TRBJ2-1; D: TRBD1; DNA: TGTGCCAGCATAGACAGGGCATTAAATGAGCAGTTCTTC; CDR3: CASIDRALNEQFF
size: -; length: 14; V: TRBV24-1; J: TRBJ2-3; D: -; DNA: TGTGCCACCAGTGATTTAAAGGGGACAGATACGCAGTATTTT; CDR3: CATSDLKGTDTQYF
size: few; length: 15; V: TRBV12-5; J: TRBJ1-5; D: -; DNA: TGTGCTAGTGGTCAACAGGGAAGAAGCAATCAGCCCCAGCATTTT; CDR3: CASGQQGRSNQPQHF
size: -; length: 16; V: TRBV5-1; J: TRBJ2-1; D: TRBD2; DNA: TGCGCCAGCAGGAGGACTAGCGGATCCTCCTACAATGAGCAGTTCTTC; CDR3: CASRRTSGSSYNEQFF
size: -; length: 15; V: TRBV19; J: TRBJ2-7; D: -; DNA: TGTGCCAGTAGTATAGCAGACTATAATACCTACGAGCAGTACTTC; CDR3: CASSIADYNTYEQYF
size: -; length: 14; V: TRBV12-5; J: TRBJ2-5; D: TRBD1; DNA: TGTGCTAGTGGTTGGGACAGGGCAGGCGAGACCCAGTACTTC; CDR3: CASGWDRAGETQYF
size: -; length: 15; V: TRBV27; J: TRBJ2-3; D: -; DNA: TGTGCCAGCAGTTCCAGGGGTTTAAGGACAGATACGCAGTATTTT; CDR3: CASSSRGLRTDTQYF
size: -; length: 15; V: TRBV24-1; J: TRBJ2-4; D: TRBD1; DNA: TGTGCCACCAGTGATTCTAGGGGGCCCAAAAACATTCAGTACTTC; CDR3: CATSDSRGPKNIQYF
size: -; length: 15; V: TRBV6-6; J: TRBJ2-2; D: TRBD2; DNA: TGTGCCAGCAGTTACCTCGGGGGGACGACCGGGGAGCTGTTTTTT; CDR3: CASSYLGGTTGELFF
size: -; length: 15; V: TRBV7-8; J: TRBJ2-7; D: TRBD1; DNA: TGTGCCAGCAGCGACCGGACAGGAGCCTCCTACGAGCAGTACTTC; CDR3: CASSDRTGASYEQYF
size: -; length: 13; V: TRBV7-2; J: TRBJ1-3; D: TRBD1; DNA: TGTGCCAGCAGCAGGGGGCGAGGAAACACCATATATTTT; CDR3: CASSRGRGNTIYF